A selection of T cell receptor beta chains follows, all from one sample in a study of blood T cell repertoires in COVID-19. Clones were sequenced by immunoSEQ multiplex PCR, and TCRdb holds only the in-frame ones, with some missing. The top ten hold about 5.8% of the sample, which has 60,000 to 90,000 clones, approximately 80% seen once. Source material: peripheral blood. These receptors all stem from a man in his 60s with active or convalescent COVID-19. Both conserved end residues are part of each CDR3.

V | CDR3
TRBV5-1 | CASGQATYQETQYF
TRBV18 | CASSSAQQGNSGYTF
TRBV25-1 | CASTAGAGTEAFF
TRBV30 | CAFMLQGYLNQPQHF
TRBV10-1 | CASSESKAQGTETQYF
TRBV6-2/TRBV6-3 | CASSYRDSYTDTQYF
TRBV6-6 | CASSSGQGYDEAFF
TRBV10-1 | CASSESMSARGGLNEQFF
TRBV2 | CASSDWAGVDNEQFF
TRBV6-6 | CASSSWTGVDGYTF
TRBV2 | CASMGDRGPLHF
TRBV9 | CASSVTSGGAGGNTIYF
TRBV4-2 | CASSQDSGYEQYF
TRBV7-3 | CASSLWTGAPTEAFF
TRBV5-5 | CASNFGQGYGYTF
TRBV27 | CASSTNGQSSYNEQFF
TRBV7-8 | CASSPRQETQYF
TRBV13 | CASSSSTSVAQYF
TRBV6-2/TRBV6-3 | CASSYQGALRGYTF
TRBV14 | CASRLTGVGTEAFF
TRBV19 | CASSLSGTESQETQYF
TRBV2 | CASSEGGQGSNYGYTF
TRBV24-1 | CATSARVPHNHNFTPRQASYEQYF
TRBV10-3 | CAISVVGGAGGSNEQFF
TRBV19 | CASSLSSGANVLTF
TRBV6-2/TRBV6-3 | CASSYVAGGKDTQYF
TRBV18 | CASSPQTVSGELFF